The T cell receptor (beta chain) under discussion was sequenced for a study of blood T cell repertoires in COVID-19. The Seattle patients joined while their infection was active and were tracked longitudinally afterward. The sample holds a few counts of this clone. V trimming: 5 bases; J trimming: 7 bases; junction bases outside the gene matches: 11. Germline loops: CDR1 SGHKS, CDR2 YYEKEE (reference sequence). The CDR3 totals 14 residues. Generated by immunoSEQ multiplex PCR, the TCRdb table keeps only in-frame clones and is missing some. This table holds over 70,000 clones, about 80% found once. Sequencing was performed on peripheral blood. This clonotype was sampled from a man aged 30-40 years with COVID-19, enrolled during active disease. This chain joins TRBV5-5 and TRBJ1-2; 7 bases are shared with TRBD1. The CDR3 sequence is CASRVDRATSGYTF. DNA of the CDR3: TGTGCCAGCAGAGTAGACAGGGCAACGAGTGGCTACACCTTC.